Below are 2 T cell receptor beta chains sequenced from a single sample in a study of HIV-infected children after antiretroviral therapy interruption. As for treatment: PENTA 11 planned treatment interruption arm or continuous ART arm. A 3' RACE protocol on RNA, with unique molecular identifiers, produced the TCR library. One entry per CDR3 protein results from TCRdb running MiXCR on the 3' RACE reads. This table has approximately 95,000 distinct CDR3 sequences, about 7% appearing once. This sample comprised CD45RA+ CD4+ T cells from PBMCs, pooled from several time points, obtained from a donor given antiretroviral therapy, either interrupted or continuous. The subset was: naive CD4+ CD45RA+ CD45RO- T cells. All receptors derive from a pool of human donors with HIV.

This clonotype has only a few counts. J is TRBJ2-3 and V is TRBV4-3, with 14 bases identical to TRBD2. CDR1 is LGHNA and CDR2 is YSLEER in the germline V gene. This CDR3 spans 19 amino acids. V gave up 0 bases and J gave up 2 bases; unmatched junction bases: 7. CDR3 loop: CASSQDRLAGGGFTDTQYF. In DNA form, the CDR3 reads TGCGCCAGCAGCCAAGATCGACTAGCGGGAGGGGGGTTCACAGATACGCAGTATTTT.

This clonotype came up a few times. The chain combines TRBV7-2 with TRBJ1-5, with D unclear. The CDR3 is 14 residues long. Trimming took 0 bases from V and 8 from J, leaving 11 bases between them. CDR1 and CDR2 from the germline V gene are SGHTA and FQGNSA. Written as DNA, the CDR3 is TGTGCCAGCAGCTTAGCGGAGGGTTCGAAGCCCCAGCATTTT. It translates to CASSLAEGSKPQHF.